This record looks at one TCR beta chain sequence and its context. The sample originates from a study of blood T cell repertoires in COVID-19. As for the study in general: Researchers got acute and convalescent COVID-19 samples from the United States, Italy and Spain.

Participants came from 24 US areas, aged roughly 18 to 100 years. Clinical history reported by participants formed the basis on which cohorts were assigned. The CDR3 spans 15 residues. The V and J ends lost 2 bases and 6 bases respectively, with 17 bases between them. Per germline, CDR1 SGHDT and CDR2 YYEEEE. Per the study methods: How many nucleated cells were present was estimated from reference gene primer amplification. The data were produced by immunoSEQ multiplex PCR, yet TCRdb's version contains in-frame clones alone and is incomplete. Clone size and V and J calls were adopted from that table, with D and trimming inferred from the DNA. Of about 350,000 clones in the sample, roughly nine tenths are singletons; the top ten hold under 3%.

Sequenced material: PBMCs or T cells enriched from blood (not recorded which). This receptor was identified in a woman in her twenties or thirties who had recovered from COVID-19. The chain couples TRBV5-6 to TRBJ1-2; D might be TRBD1 (6 bases). CDR3 DNA sequence: TGTGCCAGCAGCTTTTTCGGGACATCGTCTGATGGCTACACCTTC. This translates into CASSFFGTSSDGYTF.